This T cell receptor beta chain originates from a study of blood T cell repertoires in COVID-19. In the study overall: T cells, B-cell-depleted T cells, or PBMCs provided the cDNA or gDNA that served as material.

There are 16 residues in the CDR3. Repertoires were generated with immunoSEQ multiplex PCR, while TCRdb's copy carries only in-frame clones and drops some. In the table there are about 170,000 clones, about 88% of which are singletons. The sequence was collected from a man in his fifties or sixties who had recovered from COVID-19. The gene calls are TRBV21-1 and TRBJ2-3; the D segment call TRBD2 is taken from the table without a DNA check. TRBV21-1 is an annotated pseudogene. Sample: peripheral blood. CDR3 sequence reads: CASSTGTSGGTDTQYF. The CDR3 bases are TGTGCCAGCAGCACCGGGACTAGCGGGGGCACAGATACGCAGTATTTT.